The clone carrying this T cell receptor (beta chain) was found a few times. What it binds is unknown. The CDR3 length is 16 residues. Trimming removed 5 bases from V and 3 bases from J; junction bases left unmatched: 9. Germline V gene lookup returns CDR1 SEHNR and CDR2 FQNEAQ (reference sequence). This sample is part of a study of shared clonotypes between healthy human individuals. Sequencing used immunoSEQ multiplex PCR; TCRdb keeps in-frame clones, though not all of them. The repertoire holds about 100,000 clones, 68% seen once, with 50% in the top ten. Study results and caveats: Rarefaction analysis demonstrated incomplete sorted-subset sequencing notwithstanding large depth.

This TCR derives from a man in his thirties or forties in good health. V gene TRBV7-9 combines with J gene TRBJ1-5, with 8 bases lining up with TRBD1. Sequenced input: memory CD8+ T cells sorted from blood. Indicated subset: CD45RO+ cells pooled with CCR7-negative TemRA cells. CDR3 sequence (DNA): TGTGCCAGCAGCCACGTCCAGGGGGCGGTCAATCAGCCCCAGCATTTT. Its translation is CASSHVQGAVNQPQHF.